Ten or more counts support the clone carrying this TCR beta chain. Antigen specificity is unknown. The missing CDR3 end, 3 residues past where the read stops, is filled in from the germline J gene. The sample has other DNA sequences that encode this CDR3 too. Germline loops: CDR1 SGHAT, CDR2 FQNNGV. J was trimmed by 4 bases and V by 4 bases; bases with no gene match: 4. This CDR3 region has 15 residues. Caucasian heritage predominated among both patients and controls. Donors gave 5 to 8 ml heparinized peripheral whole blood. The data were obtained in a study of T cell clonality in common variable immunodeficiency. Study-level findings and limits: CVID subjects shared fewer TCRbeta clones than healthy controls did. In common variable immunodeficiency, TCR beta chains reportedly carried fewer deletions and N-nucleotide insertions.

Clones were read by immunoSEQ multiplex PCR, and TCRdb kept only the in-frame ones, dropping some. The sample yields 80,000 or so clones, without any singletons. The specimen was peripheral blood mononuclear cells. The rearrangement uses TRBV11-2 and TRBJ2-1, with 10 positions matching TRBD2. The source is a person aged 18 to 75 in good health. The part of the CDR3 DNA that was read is TGTGCCAGCAGCTCCGGACTAGCGGCTTACAATGAG. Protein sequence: CASSSGLAAYNE. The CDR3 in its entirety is CASSSGLAAYNEQFF.